The rows below give T cell receptor beta chains drawn from one sample of a study of blood T cells in healthy people across ages. TCRdb recomputed calls from the 5' RACE reads with MiXCR, one row per CDR3 protein. The sample consists of about 1.7 million distinct CDR3 sequences, 25% to 30% of them appearing once. The source material was blood. Every receptor here comes from a woman in her twenties or thirties in good health. Each CDR3 is given with its conserved first and last residue. D genes are given only for firm matches. A clone size is listed for some rows: how often the clone was seen (once, few, many), or a class if it is expanded.

>TRBV6-6|few|NA|TRBJ2-7
TGTGCCAGCAGTTACCTCGTTAGCTACGAGCAGTACTTC
CASSYLVSYEQYF
>TRBV24-1|few|TRBD1|TRBJ2-1
TGTGCCACCAGTGACCAGTGGGCAGGGGGCTTCAACAATGAGCAGTTCTTC
CATSDQWAGGFNNEQFF
>TRBV20-1|NA|NA|TRBJ2-1
TGCAGTGCTAGAGATCCCGAAGGGGGGAAAAACTACAATGGGCAGTTCTTC
CSARDPEGGKNYNGQFF
>TRBV6-2/TRBV6-3|NA|TRBD1|TRBJ2-3
TGTGCCACCCGGGGACAGCCTAGCACAGATACGCAGTATTTT
CATRGQPSTDTQYF
>TRBV4-1|NA|NA|TRBJ1-5
TGCGCCAGCAGCCAAGGGAAAGGGGCCGGCTCTCAGCCCCAGCATTTT
CASSQGKGAGSQPQHF
>TRBV20-1|few|NA|TRBJ2-5
TGCAGTGGACAGAGTTTGCAAGAGACCCAGTACTTC
CSGQSLQETQYF
>TRBV2|NA|NA|TRBJ2-2
TGTGCCAGCAGTGAAAACAGCCTAGGAACCGGGGAGCTGTTTTTT
CASSENSLGTGELFF
>TRBV5-5|many|NA|TRBJ1-5
TGTGCCAGCAGCGGGGACCCAAATCAGCCCCAGCATTTT
CASSGDPNQPQHF
>TRBV5-5|few|NA|TRBJ1-2
TGTGCCAGCAGCTTTATGACTAAAGCTAACTATGGCTACACCTTC
CASSFMTKANYGYTF
>TRBV7-6|NA|TRBD1|TRBJ1-3
TGTGCCAGCAGCTCAGGGGGATCTGGAAACACCATATATTTT
CASSSGGSGNTIYF
>TRBV20-1|NA|NA|TRBJ2-3
TGCAGTGCTAGTGCCGGGGTCCAGGGAGATACGCAGTATTTT
CSASAGVQGDTQYF